This T cell receptor (beta chain) was identified during a study of Ad26.COV2.S vaccination and SARS-CoV-2 variants (dated by TCRdb to about 2021). Study-wide context: Donors in the vaccine arm were drawn from COV1001, a multicentre, randomized, double-blind, placebo-controlled phase I-IIa trial testing Ad26.COV2.S in healthy adults. The TCR-sequenced set comprised approximately 30 samples: approximately 20 Ad26.COV2.S vaccine recipients, 5 placebo recipients and 8 SARS-CoV-2 convalescent individuals. TCRbeta repertoire sequencing served as the tool for gauging how specific and how broad the SARS-CoV-2-reactive T cell receptors were following Ad26.COV2.S vaccination. Trial participants were randomized into five groups of five: low-dose or high-dose Ad26.COV2.S given once or twice, or placebo on both occasions. Ad26.COV2.S was given intramuscularly at 5x10^10 or 1x10^11 viral particles, as a single shot or as two shots 56 days apart. Investigators did not know the trial group allocation while performing experiments and assessing outcomes. What the study reported, not specific to this receptor: Substantial breadth of spike-specific CD8+ and CD4+ T cell responses was reported after vaccination. According to the authors, total T cell responses may have been underestimated by the TCR breadth and depth analyses. Spike-specific TCR breadth was higher in Ad26.COV2.S recipients than in placebo recipients (P = 0.0014). The study lacked the statistical power to compare responses across vaccine doses or regimens. Vaccine and placebo recipients had comparable non-spike TCR breadth, which fits with the vaccine containing only spike.

TCRbeta CDR3 regions were sequenced with the immunoSEQ Assay. After extraction, genomic DNA underwent amplification by bias-controlled multiplex PCR, followed by high-throughput sequencing. As for the original processing: To quantify the absolute abundance of each unique TCRbeta CDR3 region, sequences were collapsed and filtered. Usable DNA was measured by amplifying reference genes present in all nucleated cells, and TCRbeta template counts were normalized to that usable DNA to estimate T cell fraction. Repertoire TCRs were annotated as SARS-CoV-2-specific by exact matching of V gene, CDR3 amino acid sequence and J gene to a known reactive TCR set. The reference SARS-CoV-2 TCR set came from MIRA and was filtered for enrichment in COVID-19-positive ImmuneCODE repertoires, removing public or cross-reactive TCRs. Using the MIRA antigens, annotated TCRs were further analysed by specific ORF or by position within an ORF. Breadth was defined as the number of annotated unique rearrangements divided by the total number of unique productive rearrangements, and depth was defined as the summed frequency of the annotated unique rearrangements. Group comparisons of TCR breadth used two-sided Wilcoxon rank-sum tests. TCRdb retrieved this table from immuneACCESS and kept in-frame rearrangements only. Not all clones are present; in checked studies, unresolved V genes account for under half, and no reason is known for the remainder. V and J calls and clone size are as listed in that table; D and trimming were resolved from the DNA. A total of roughly 410,000 clones appear in this sample, 83% of them only once. Around 7.4% of the sample is in the top ten clones.

The cysteine opens and the phenylalanine closes a CDR3 of 15 amino acids. This entry keeps only the CDR3 DNA: 45 bases, framed from base 1. A note on this clone: Its antigen is unknown. Qualities for individual bases were not recorded, and no much larger clone is one base off.

This sample's treatment or condition label indicates: roughly 19 received Ad26.COV2.S at low or high dose, single or two shots; about 5 received placebo; per-sample allocation not given. Repertoires of vaccine and placebo recipients were sequenced from samples taken on day 63 after the first injection. Cohort 1b enrolled fewer than 30 adults aged 18-55 years at a single site in Boston, USA, between 29 July and 7 August 2020. Ad26.COV2.S consisted of a replication-incompetent adenovirus type 26 vector by which a prefusion-stabilized SARS-CoV-2 spike protein from the original Wuhan strain was expressed.

The chain is encoded by TRBV21-1 joined to TRBJ2-3; the D segment call TRBD1 is taken from the table without a DNA check. TRBV21-1 is noted as a pseudogene. The receptor was isolated from a person aged 18-65 years who received the Ad26.COV2.S COVID-19 vaccine or a placebo. Specimen: peripheral blood, collected in a trial of Ad26.COV2.S vaccine versus placebo. In nucleotides, the sequence is TGTGCCAGCAGCAGTAAGGGGGATAAGAGAGATACGCAGTATTTT. Translation gives CASSSKGDKRDTQYF.